These 16 T cell receptor beta chains came from one sample sequenced in a study of T-cell reconstitution after alpha-beta-depleted transplantation in children. Construction of the TCRbeta library involved unique molecular identifiers. TCRdb redid the calling of the PCR reads with MiXCR, one entry per CDR3 protein. Of 600,000 to 700,000 distinct CDR3 sequences in the sample, over 15% were seen once. The source material was PBMCs from the stem cell graft donor, sampled from the stem cell graft. Receptors originate from a human donor who donated a stem cell graft to a child with acute myeloid leukemia.

The V call is TRBV4-3, the J call TRBJ2-5; D is undetermined. The CDR3 runs to 13 residues. With 1 base removed from V and 5 bases from J, the gap between germline ends came to 8 bases. Germline loops: CDR1 LGHNA, CDR2 YSLEER. The chain's CDR3 is CASSQVVGETQYF. The CDR3 bases are TGCGCCAGCAGCCAAGTTGTAGGGGAGACCCAGTACTTC.

The chain combines TRBV12-3 or TRBV12-4 with TRBJ2-6; D is undetermined. Trimming pared 0 bases from V and 2 bases from J, leaving 8 bases between. This CDR3 is built from 16 residues. The CDR3 loop is CASSLAGIAGANVLTF. DNA of the CDR3: TGTGCCAGCAGTTTAGCTGGGATTGCTGGGGCCAACGTCCTGACTTTC.

This clonotype has only a few counts. The chain combines TRBV7-2 with TRBJ2-7, with D perhaps matching TRBD1 (5 bases). The CDR3 covers 17 residues. V lost 1 base, J lost 0 bases, and 16 bases lay in between. Germline CDR1 SGHTA, CDR2 FQGNSA. CDR3 region: CASSLGPQARSSYEQYF. For the CDR3, the DNA is TGTGCCAGCAGCTTAGGGCCACAGGCCCGCTCCTCCTACGAGCAGTACTTC.

The sample holds many counts of this clonotype. The chain carries TRBV12-3 or TRBV12-4 and TRBJ1-2, with D possibly being TRBD1 (5 bases). Trimming pared 1 base from V and 2 bases from J, leaving 14 bases between. This CDR3 is 16 amino acids long. The CDR3 region has the DNA TGTGCCAGCAGTTTAGTATCAGGGAGGAGAAACTATGGCTACACCTTC. This sequence encodes CASSLVSGRRNYGYTF.

This rearrangement joins TRBV12-3 or TRBV12-4 to TRBJ2-1; D ambiguous. The CDR3 totals 12 residues. Trimming pared 3 bases from V and 9 bases from J, leaving 9 bases between. The CDR3 sequence: CASSFEHREQFF. The CDR3 coding sequence is TGTGCCAGCAGTTTCGAACACCGTGAGCAGTTCTTC.

This clonotype came up many times. The CDR3, as DNA: TGTGCCACCAGCAGAGATCGGGGCGGCTCCTACAATGAGCAGTTCTTC. This codes for CATSRDRGGSYNEQFF. This chain uses TRBV15 with TRBJ2-1; D could derive from TRBD1 or TRBD2 (5 bases each). The CDR3 is 16 residues long. V was cut by 0 bases and J by 0 bases, with 9 bases left in between. Germline V gene lookup returns CDR1 LNHNV and CDR2 YYDKDF (reference sequence).

This clonotype was counted many times. This chain links TRBV6-5 with TRBJ1-2; perhaps TRBD1 as D (5 bases). The CDR3 runs to 15 residues. Germline CDR1 and CDR2: MNHEY and SVGAGI. Trimming stripped 0 bases from V and 5 bases from J, with 13 bases between. The CDR3 region is CASSYSRTGGYGYTF. The CDR3 DNA sequence: TGTGCCAGCAGTTACTCGAGGACGGGGGGGTATGGCTACACCTTC.

This clonotype was seen more than once but under ten times. The rearrangement links TRBV20-1 to TRBJ2-3; 7 bases align to TRBD2. V dropped 6 bases and J dropped 2; count of bases not matched to a gene: 8. CDR1 is DFQATT, CDR2 SNEGSKA, per germline (reference sequence). The CDR3 length is 14 residues. The CDR3 protein is CSAMSGRATDTQYF. CDR3 DNA: TGCAGTGCCATGTCAGGGAGGGCCACAGATACGCAGTATTTT.

This clonotype was seen more than once but under ten times. The chain links TRBV7-9 to TRBJ2-3; D gene unclear. CDR1 SEHNR and CDR2 FQNEAQ come from the germline V gene (reference sequence). The V gene lost 5 bases and the J gene lost 5 bases, with 11 bases spanning the gap. The CDR3 loop spans 13 amino acids. The CDR3 spells CASSPLPVDTQYF. In DNA, the CDR3 is TGTGCCAGCAGCCCCCTCCCAGTAGATACGCAGTATTTT.

A few counts support this clonotype. The gene calls are TRBV7-9 and TRBJ2-3; weak D call: TRBD1 (5 bases). Germline V gives CDR1 SEHNR, CDR2 FQNEAQ (reference sequence). The V end lost 1 base, the J end lost 1 base, and 15 bases lay between the germline ends. CDR3 length: 17 amino acids. Here the CDR3 DNA reads TGTGCCAGCAGCTTAGGTCGTCAGGGTACCGGCACAGATACGCAGTATTTT. Translation: CASSLGRQGTGTDTQYF.

This clonotype has ten or more counts. V and J are TRBV20-1 and TRBJ1-5; 7 bases agree with TRBD1. The CDR3 contains 13 residues. Germline CDR1 and CDR2: DFQATT and SNEGSKA (reference sequence). Trimming took 5 bases from V and 7 from J; bases not matched to a gene: 8. The CDR3: CSAGDSQGQPQHF. Written as DNA, the CDR3 is TGCAGTGCTGGGGACAGCCAAGGACAGCCCCAGCATTTT.

This clonotype was picked up many times. V and J are TRBV6-1 and TRBJ1-2; 10 nucleotides match TRBD1. Trimming took 5 bases from V and 4 from J; bases not matched to a gene: 1. This CDR3 has 13 residues. Germline V gives CDR1 MNHNS, CDR2 SASEGT. The CDR3 coding sequence is TGTGCCAGCAGTCGGACAGGGGGCTATGGCTACACCTTC. As protein: CASSRTGGYGYTF.

This clonotype appeared many times. The V and J genes are TRBV5-6 and TRBJ2-7; D not resolved. The CDR3 consists of 13 residues. Trimming left V 0 bases short and J 0 bases short, with 4 bases between. Germline CDR1 and CDR2: SGHDT and YYEEEE. The CDR3 protein is CASSLASSYEQYF. CDR3 bases: TGTGCCAGCAGCTTGGCAAGCTCCTACGAGCAGTACTTC. The full variable domain, in which reference TRBV5-6 and TRBJ2-7 provide the parts outside the CDR3, is DAGVTQSPTHLIKTRGQQVTLRCSPKSGHDTVSWYQQALGQGPQFIFQYYEEEERQRGNFPDRFSGHQFPNYSSELNVNALLLGDSALYLCASSLASSYEQYFGPGTRLTVT.

The V gene is TRBV28, the J gene TRBJ2-1; the match to TRBD2 covers 12 bases. V lost 6 bases and J lost 4; bases outside the gene matches: 4. The CDR3 spans 15 residues. Germline V lookup: CDR1 MDHEN, CDR2 SYDVKM. The CDR3: CASRLAGGLYNEQFF. The DNA of the CDR3 is TGTGCCAGCAGACTAGCGGGGGGATTATACAATGAGCAGTTCTTC.

This clonotype was counted only a few times. V and J are TRBV7-2 and TRBJ1-5; D not certain. Per germline, CDR1 SGHTA and CDR2 FQGNSA. Trimming pared 2 bases from V and 5 bases from J, leaving 7 bases between. This CDR3 has 13 amino acids. CDR3 sequence: CASSLMTDQPQHF. The DNA of the CDR3 is TGTGCCAGCAGCTTAATGACGGATCAGCCCCAGCATTTT.

The table lists this clonotype with many counts. The CDR3 sequence is CASSYGTGVNYGYTF. CDR3 nucleotides: TGTGCCAGCAGTTACGGGACAGGGGTTAACTATGGCTACACCTTC. The chain joins TRBV6-5 to TRBJ1-2; 10 bases are shared with TRBD1. The ends lost 2 bases at V and 1 base at J; junction bases unmatched: 1. The CDR3 extends over 15 amino acids. Germline V CDR1 and CDR2: MNHEY, SVGAGI.